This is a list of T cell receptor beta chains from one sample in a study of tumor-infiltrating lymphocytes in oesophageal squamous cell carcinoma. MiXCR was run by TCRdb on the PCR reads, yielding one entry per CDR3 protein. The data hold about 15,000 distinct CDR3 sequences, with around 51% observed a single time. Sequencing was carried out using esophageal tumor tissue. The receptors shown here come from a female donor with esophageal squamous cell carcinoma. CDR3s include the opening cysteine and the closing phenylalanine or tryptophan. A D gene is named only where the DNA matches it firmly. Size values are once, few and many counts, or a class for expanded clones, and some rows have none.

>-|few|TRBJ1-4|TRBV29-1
TGCAGCGTTGGGAACAGCCTAGGGGATGAAAAACTGTTTTTT
CSVGNSLGDEKLFF
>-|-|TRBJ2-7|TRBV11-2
TGTGCCAGCAGCGCGTCCCGCTACGAGCAGTACTTC
CASSASRYEQYF
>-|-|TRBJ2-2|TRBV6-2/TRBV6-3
TGTGCCAGCAGTGAAGGTGCAAACACCGGGGAGCTGTTTTTT
CASSEGANTGELFF
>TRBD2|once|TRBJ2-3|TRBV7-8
TGTGCCAGCAGCTACCTGACTAGCGGGAAGGGGGAGCTGTATTTT
CASSYLTSGKGELYF
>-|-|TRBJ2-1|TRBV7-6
TGTGCCAGCAGCTTGGAGGTAACGAGGCAGTTCTTC
CASSLEVTRQFF
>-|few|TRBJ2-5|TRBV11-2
TGTGCCAGCAGCTTAGAACACTCCTACAATGAGCAGTACTTC
CASSLEHSYNEQYF
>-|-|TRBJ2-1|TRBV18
TGTGCCAGCTCATCGGGGACCGGAGCCTACAATGAGCAGTTCTTC
CASSSGTGAYNEQFF
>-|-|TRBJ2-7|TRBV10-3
TGTGCCATCAGTGAAATGACTCCGTCCTACGAGCAGTACTTC
CAISEMTPSYEQYF
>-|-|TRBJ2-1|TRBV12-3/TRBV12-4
TGTGCCAGCAGTTTAGACAGGGCCTACAATGAGCAGTTCTTC
CASSLDRAYNEQFF
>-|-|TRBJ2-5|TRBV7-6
TGTGCTAGCAGGCGGCAGGCGCAAGAGACCCAGTACTTC
CASRRQAQETQYF
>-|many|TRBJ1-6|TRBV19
TGTGCCAGTAGTACCTCACAAAGGAGAGATAATTCACCCCTCCACTTT
CASSTSQRRDNSPLHF
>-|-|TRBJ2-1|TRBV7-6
TGTGCCAGCAGCCCTTCGGGAGAAAGGCAGTTCTTC
CASSPSGERQFF
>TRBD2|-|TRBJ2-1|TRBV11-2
TGTGCCAGCAGCTCACTAGCGGGACCTTCCAATGAGCAGTTCTTC
CASSSLAGPSNEQFF
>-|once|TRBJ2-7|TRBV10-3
TGTGCCATCAGTGGGTGGGAGTTTAGCTCCTACGAGCAGTACTTC
CAISGWEFSSYEQYF
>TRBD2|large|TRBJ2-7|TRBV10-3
TGTGCCACCAGCGGGCCAGCGGGGCCCTCCTACGAGCAGTACTTC
CATSGPAGPSYEQYF
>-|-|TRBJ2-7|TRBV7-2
TGTGCCAGCAGCTTAGTATGGGTCTACGAGCAGTACTTC
CASSLVWVYEQYF
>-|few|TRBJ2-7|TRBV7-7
TGTGCTAGCAGCTTACCACACAGGGTCGGAGCCTACGAGCAGTACTTC
CASSLPHRVGAYEQYF
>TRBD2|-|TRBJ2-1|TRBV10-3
TGTGCCTCCCAGTTGGCGGGGGTATACAATGAGCAGTTCTTC
CASQLAGVYNEQFF
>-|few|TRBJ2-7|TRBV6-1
TGTGCCAGCAGTCAACTCTATGATAGCGAGCAGTACTTC
CASSQLYDSEQYF
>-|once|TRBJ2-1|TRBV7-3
TGTGCCAGCAGCTTATCGGGCCTAACTCACCCCTACAATGAGCAGTTCTTC
CASSLSGLTHPYNEQFF
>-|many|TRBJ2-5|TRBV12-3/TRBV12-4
TGTGCCAGCAGTTTAGGTGGGACCCAAGAGACCCAGTACTTC
CASSLGGTQETQYF
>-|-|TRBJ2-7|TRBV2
TGTGCCAGCAGCGAACAGGGTCGCACAGATACGCAGTACTTC
CASSEQGRTDTQYF
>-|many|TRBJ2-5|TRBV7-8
TGTGCCAGCAGCCCCGGGACCGGAAGGGAGACCCAGTACTTC
CASSPGTGRETQYF
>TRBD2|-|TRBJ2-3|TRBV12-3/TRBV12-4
TGTGCCAGCAGTTCCGGGACTAGACGAGGGACAGATACGCAGTATTTT
CASSSGTRRGTDTQYF